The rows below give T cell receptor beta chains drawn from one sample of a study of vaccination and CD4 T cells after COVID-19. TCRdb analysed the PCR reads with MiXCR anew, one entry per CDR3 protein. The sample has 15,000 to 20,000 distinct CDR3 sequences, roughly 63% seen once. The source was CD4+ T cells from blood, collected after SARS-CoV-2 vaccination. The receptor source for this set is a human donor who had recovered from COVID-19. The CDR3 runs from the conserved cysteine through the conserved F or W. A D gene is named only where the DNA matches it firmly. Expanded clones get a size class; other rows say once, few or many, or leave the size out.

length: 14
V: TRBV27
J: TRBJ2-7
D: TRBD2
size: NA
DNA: TGTGCCAGTCAGGGACTAGCGGGGAGCTACGAGCAGTACTTC
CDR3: CASQGLAGSYEQYF

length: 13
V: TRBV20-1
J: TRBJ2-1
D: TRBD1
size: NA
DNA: TGCAGTGAGACCGGGACAGGCCTCAATGAGCAGTTCTTC
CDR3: CSETGTGLNEQFF

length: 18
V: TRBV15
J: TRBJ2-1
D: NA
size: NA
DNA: TGTGCCACCAGCAGAGCTTCCGTCTCTAGCGCCCTATACAATGAGCAGTTCTTC
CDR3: CATSRASVSSALYNEQFF

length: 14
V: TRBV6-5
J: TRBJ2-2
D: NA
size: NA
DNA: TGTGCCAGCAGTTACTCGCTAGCCCCCGGGGAGCTGTTTTTT
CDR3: CASSYSLAPGELFF

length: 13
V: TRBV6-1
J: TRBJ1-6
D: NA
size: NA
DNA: TGTGCCAGCAGCCCTCGGAAAGATTCACCCCTCCACTTT
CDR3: CASSPRKDSPLHF

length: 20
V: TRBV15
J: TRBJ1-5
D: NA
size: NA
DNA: TGTGCCACCAGCAGAGATACACCGGGACGGATATTTAATAGCAATCAGCCCCAGCATTTT
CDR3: CATSRDTPGRIFNSNQPQHF

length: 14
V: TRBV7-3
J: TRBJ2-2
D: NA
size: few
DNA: TGTGCCAGCCAACGGGGCAGAAACACCGGGGAGCTGTTTTTT
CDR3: CASQRGRNTGELFF

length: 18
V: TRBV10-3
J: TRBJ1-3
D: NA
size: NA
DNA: TGTGCCATCAGTCAAGTCGGGGGCAAACTAATCTCTGGAAACACCATATATTTT
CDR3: CAISQVGGKLISGNTIYF

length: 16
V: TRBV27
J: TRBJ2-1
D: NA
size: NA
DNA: TGTGCCAGCAGTTTAAGTACGGGGGCGGCCTACAATGAGCAGTTCTTC
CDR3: CASSLSTGAAYNEQFF

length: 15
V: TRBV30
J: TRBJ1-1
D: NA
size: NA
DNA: TGTGCCTGGAGTGTTCGGATAGGGCTGAACACTGAAGCTTTCTTT
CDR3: CAWSVRIGLNTEAFF

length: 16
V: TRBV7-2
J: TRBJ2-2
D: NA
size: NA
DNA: NA
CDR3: CASSLAVGPGTGELFF

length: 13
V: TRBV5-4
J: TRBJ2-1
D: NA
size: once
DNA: TGTGCCAGCAGCTTTACAGAGTACAATGAGCAGTTCTTC
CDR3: CASSFTEYNEQFF

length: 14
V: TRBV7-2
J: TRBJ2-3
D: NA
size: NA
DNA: TGTGCCAGCAGCCCCTGGGCCCACACAGATACGCAGTATTTT
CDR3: CASSPWAHTDTQYF

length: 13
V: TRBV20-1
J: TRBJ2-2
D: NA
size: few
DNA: TGCAGTGCTTCCAACGCGAACACCGGGGAGCTGTTTTTT
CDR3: CSASNANTGELFF

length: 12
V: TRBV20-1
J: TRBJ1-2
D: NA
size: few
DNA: TGCAGTGCTAGAGCCTCTGTGACGGGCTACACCTTC
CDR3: CSARASVTGYTF

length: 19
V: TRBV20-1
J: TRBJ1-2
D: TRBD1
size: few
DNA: TGCAGTGCTAGACGACACCCCGGGACAGGGGGCCTTTCGGGCTATGGCTACACCTTC
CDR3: CSARRHPGTGGLSGYGYTF

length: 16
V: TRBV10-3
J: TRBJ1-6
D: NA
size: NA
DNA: TGTGCCATCAGTGATCCGTTCTTCATACCTAATTCACCCCTCCACTTT
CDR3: CAISDPFFIPNSPLHF

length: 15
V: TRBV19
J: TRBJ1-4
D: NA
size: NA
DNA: TGTGCCAGTAGTTCAGGACCTACAACTAATGAAAAACTGTTTTTT
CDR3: CASSSGPTTNEKLFF

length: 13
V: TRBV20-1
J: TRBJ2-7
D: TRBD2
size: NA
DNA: TGCAGTGCTAGTTGGACTAGCGGCTACGAGCAGTACTTC
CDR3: CSASWTSGYEQYF

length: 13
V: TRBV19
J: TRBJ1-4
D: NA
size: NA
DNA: TGTGCCAGTAGTATGACTTGGAATGAAAAACTGTTTTTT
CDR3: CASSMTWNEKLFF

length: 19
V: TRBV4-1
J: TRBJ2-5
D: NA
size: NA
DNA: TGCGCCAGCAGCTCCGAGCGCCTGAGGCCAGCGGGTATAGGGGAGACCCAGTACTTC
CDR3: CASSSERLRPAGIGETQYF